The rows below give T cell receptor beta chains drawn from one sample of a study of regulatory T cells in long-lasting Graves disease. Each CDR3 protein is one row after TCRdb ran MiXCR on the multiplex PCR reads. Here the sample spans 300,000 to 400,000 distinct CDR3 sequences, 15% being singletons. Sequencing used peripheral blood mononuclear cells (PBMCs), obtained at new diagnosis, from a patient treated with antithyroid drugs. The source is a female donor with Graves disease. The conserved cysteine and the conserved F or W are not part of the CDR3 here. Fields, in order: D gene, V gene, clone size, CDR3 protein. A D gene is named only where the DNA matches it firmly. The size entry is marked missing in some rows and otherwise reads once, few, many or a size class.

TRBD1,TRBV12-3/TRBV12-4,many,ASSLPATGPTEAF
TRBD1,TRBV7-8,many,ASSSQTGEFGEQY
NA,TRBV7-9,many,ASSLVGTGANYGYT
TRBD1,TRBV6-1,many,ASSNGQGQY
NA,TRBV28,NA,ASRPRGFRSYNEQF
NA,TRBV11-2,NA,ASSIRRGHSSYNEQF
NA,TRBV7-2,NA,ASSPGQPGNTIY
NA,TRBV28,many,ASRGRLVSGNTIY
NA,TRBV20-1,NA,SAREGTNYGYT
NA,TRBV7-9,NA,ASSPIETQY
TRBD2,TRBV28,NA,ASSSLAGDYYEQY
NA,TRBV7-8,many,ASSGGGYEQF
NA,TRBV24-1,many,ATSDLNEQF
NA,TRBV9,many,ASSVARSDYGYT
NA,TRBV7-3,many,ASSLTSGPNTEAF
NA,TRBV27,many,ASSSPQDGQGMPDTQY
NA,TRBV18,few,ASSPGARSTDTQY
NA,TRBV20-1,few,SAREGGKGRDQPQH
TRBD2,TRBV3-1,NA,ASSYGLADEQY
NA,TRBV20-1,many,SARVSGQRRTEAF
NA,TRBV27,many,ASSLSWGQFNQPQH
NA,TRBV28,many,ASSVRDARNDEAF
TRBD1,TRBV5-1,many,ASSSEGASSPLH
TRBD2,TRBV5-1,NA,ASSYRTSGGDYNEQF
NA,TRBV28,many,ASSPGDIQETQY
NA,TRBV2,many,ASSEGSRSVTDTQY
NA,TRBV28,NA,ASSEQGRDYNEQF
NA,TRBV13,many,ASSSRVRSNQPQH
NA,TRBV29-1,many,SVEDSYEQY
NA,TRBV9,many,ASSVDLGGFEQF
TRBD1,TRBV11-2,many,ASSDKAGQGGHGYT
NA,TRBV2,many,ASIRTFFYGYT
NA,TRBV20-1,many,SARDSRTLPYEQY
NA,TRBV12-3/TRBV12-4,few,ASTRDTNTEAF
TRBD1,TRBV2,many,ASSEADRDEETQY
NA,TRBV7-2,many,ASSVNWILAKNIQY
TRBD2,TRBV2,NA,ASRGSGRPYEQY
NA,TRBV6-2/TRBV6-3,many,ASSYSPGLIYEQY
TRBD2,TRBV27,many,ASSLGRTSEHNEQF
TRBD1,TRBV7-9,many,ASSLLPPGQGPGNTIY
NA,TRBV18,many,ASSPQESEQF